The 8 T cell receptor beta chains presented below share a single source sample, sequenced in a study of beta chain features in type 1 diabetes. Sequenced material consisted of expressed TCRB transcripts (all of the isolated RNA was reverse transcribed). Method: immunoSEQ multiplex PCR; TCRdb's copy keeps in-frame clones and lacks some. Of some 160,000 clones detected, over 7.5% appear once; the ten largest clones hold less than 3%. The specimen was central memory CD4+ T cells from blood. These receptors came from a woman younger than 35 in good health.

The chain recombines TRBV30 with TRBJ1-1; no clear D. Germline V CDR1 and CDR2: GTSNPN, SVGIG (reference sequence). The CDR3 consists of 14 residues. V was pared by 0 bases and J by 0 bases, with 8 bases between. CDR3 region: CAWSVSNVNTEAFF. DNA of the CDR3: TGTGCCTGGAGTGTAAGCAACGTGAACACTGAAGCTTTCTTT.

Details on this clone: The same CDR3 is also encoded by other DNA sequences in this sample. The genes are TRBV18 and TRBJ2-5; the match to TRBD1 covers 9 bases. V lost 3 bases and J lost 4; bases outside the gene matches: 3. CDR3 length: 14 amino acids. Germline V lookup: CDR1 KGHSH, CDR2 LQKENI. The chain's CDR3 is CASSPGQGIETQYF. The CDR3, as DNA: TGTGCCAGCTCACCCGGACAGGGGATAGAGACCCAGTACTTC.

This clone was recorded a few times. The rearrangement joins TRBV2 to TRBJ1-1; 8 bases are shared with TRBD1. Germline CDR1 SNHLY, CDR2 FYNNEI. V gave up 5 bases and J gave up 4 bases; unmatched junction bases: 6. This CDR3 spans 14 amino acids. CDR3 in DNA: TGTGCCAGCAGTTTGACAGGGGCGGTCACTGAAGCTTTCTTT. Residues: CASSLTGAVTEAFF.

J is TRBJ1-2 and V is TRBV4-2; unclear D gene. This CDR3 comprises 15 residues. The V end was cut by 0 bases, the J end by 5 bases, with 13 bases between. From germline, CDR1 is LGHNA and CDR2 YNFKEQ. The CDR3 loop is CASSQEALINYGYTF. CDR3 DNA: TGTGCCAGCAGCCAAGAGGCCCTGATCAATTATGGCTACACCTTC.

This clone occurred a few times. The CDR3, as DNA: TGCGCCAGCAGTCCCCAGGGGAGCTCCTACAATGAGCAGTTCTTC. Its translation is CASSPQGSSYNEQFF. V gene TRBV23-1 combines with J gene TRBJ2-1, with D possibly matching TRBD1 (6 bases). TRBV23-1 is an ORF, with its function uncertain. The CDR3 contains 15 residues. V was pared by 4 bases and J by 0 bases, with 10 bases between.

In its sample, this clone was seen many times. The chain recombines TRBV25-1 with TRBJ2-5, with a tentative D call TRBD1 (6 bases). Germline V gene sequence: CDR1 MGHDK, CDR2 SYGVNS. The V end was cut by 6 bases, the J end by 0 bases, with 11 bases between. This CDR3 has 14 residues. The CDR3 DNA is TGTGCCAGCAGCTCACAGGGCAACCAAGAGACCCAGTACTTC. Translated: CASSSQGNQETQYF.

Only a few counts were recorded for this clone. This sequence joins TRBV30 and TRBJ2-7; TRBD1 matches at 7 bases. V shed 2 bases, J shed 5 bases, and the junction held 12 bases outside the gene matches. The CDR3 contains 15 residues. Germline V gene lookup returns CDR1 GTSNPN and CDR2 SVGIG (reference sequence). The DNA for the CDR3 is TGTGCCTGGAGTAACGAAGGACAGGTTTCCCACGAGCAGTACTTC. Protein: CAWSNEGQVSHEQYF.

The chain links TRBV9 to TRBJ1-2, with a possible D match to TRBD1 (5 bases). The CDR3 consists of 15 residues. Germline CDR1 is SGDLS and CDR2 is YYNGEE. Trimming pared 0 bases from V and 8 bases from J, leaving 17 bases between. The CDR3, as DNA: TGTGCCAGCAGCGTAGGACAGATAGAAGTTTACGGCTACACCTTC. Translated, it gives CASSVGQIEVYGYTF.